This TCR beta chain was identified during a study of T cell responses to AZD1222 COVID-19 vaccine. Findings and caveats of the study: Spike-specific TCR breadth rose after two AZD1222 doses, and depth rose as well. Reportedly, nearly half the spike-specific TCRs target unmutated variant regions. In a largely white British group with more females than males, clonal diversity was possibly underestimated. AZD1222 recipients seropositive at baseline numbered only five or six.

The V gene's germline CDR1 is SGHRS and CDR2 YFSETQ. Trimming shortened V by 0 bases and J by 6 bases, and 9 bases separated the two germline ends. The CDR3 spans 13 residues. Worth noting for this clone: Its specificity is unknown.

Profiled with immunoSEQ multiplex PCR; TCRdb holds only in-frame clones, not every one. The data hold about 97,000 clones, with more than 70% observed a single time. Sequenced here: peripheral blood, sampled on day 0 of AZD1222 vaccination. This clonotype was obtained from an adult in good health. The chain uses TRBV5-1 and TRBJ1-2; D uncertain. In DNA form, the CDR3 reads TGCGCCAGCAGCTTGGGGGAAGTTCATGGCTACACCTTC. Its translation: CASSLGEVHGYTF.